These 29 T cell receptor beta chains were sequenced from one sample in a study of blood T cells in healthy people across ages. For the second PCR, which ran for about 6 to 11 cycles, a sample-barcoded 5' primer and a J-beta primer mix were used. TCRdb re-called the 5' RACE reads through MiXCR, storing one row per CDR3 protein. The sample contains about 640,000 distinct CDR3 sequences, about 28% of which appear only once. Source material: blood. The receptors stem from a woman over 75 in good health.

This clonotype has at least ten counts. This CDR3 reads CASSYSGTGNNQPQHF. The CDR3 region has the DNA TGTGCCAGCAGTTATTCCGGGACAGGGAACAATCAGCCCCAGCATTTT. This chain uses TRBV6-5 with TRBJ1-5; 9 bases align to TRBD1. This CDR3 comprises 16 residues. Losses at the gene ends were 3 bases for V and 3 bases for J; bases not matched to a gene: 6. Looked up from germline, CDR1 is MNHEY and CDR2 is SVGAGI.

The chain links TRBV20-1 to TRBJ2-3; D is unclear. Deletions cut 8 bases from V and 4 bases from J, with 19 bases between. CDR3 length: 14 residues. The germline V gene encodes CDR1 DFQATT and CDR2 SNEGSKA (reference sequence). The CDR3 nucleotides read TGCAGTCTCCCGGTGGGTTTCATGGCAGATACGCAGTATTTT. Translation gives CSLPVGFMADTQYF.

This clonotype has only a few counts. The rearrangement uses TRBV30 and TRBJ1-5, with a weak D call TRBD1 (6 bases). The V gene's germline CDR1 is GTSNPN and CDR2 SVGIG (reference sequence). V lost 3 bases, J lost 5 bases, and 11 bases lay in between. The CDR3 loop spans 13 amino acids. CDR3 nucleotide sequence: TGTGCCTGGAGCCCGGGGGGCGATCAGCCCCAGCATTTT. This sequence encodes CAWSPGGDQPQHF.

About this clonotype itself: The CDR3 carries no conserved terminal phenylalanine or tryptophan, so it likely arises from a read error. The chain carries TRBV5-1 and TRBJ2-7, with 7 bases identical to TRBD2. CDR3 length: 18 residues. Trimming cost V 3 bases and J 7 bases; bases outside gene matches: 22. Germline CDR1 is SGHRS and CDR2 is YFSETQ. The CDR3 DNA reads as TGCGCCAGCAGCTGGGGAGGTGGGACCGGGACTACCGACAATGAGCAGTACCTC. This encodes CASSWGGGTGTTDNEQYL.

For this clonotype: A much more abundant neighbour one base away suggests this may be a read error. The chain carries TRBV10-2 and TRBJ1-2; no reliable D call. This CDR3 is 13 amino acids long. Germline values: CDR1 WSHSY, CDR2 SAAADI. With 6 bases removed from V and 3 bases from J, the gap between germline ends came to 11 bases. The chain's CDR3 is CASREELHYGYTF. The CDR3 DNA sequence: TGCGCCAGCAGGGAAGAGCTACACTATGGCTACACCTTC.

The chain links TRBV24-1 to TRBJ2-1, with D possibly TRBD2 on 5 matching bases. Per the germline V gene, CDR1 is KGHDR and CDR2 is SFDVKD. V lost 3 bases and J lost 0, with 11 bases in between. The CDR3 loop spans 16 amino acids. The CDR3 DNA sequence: TGTGCCACCAGTGATAAAGCGGCGAGCTCCTACAATGAGCAGTTCTTC. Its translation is CATSDKAASSYNEQFF.

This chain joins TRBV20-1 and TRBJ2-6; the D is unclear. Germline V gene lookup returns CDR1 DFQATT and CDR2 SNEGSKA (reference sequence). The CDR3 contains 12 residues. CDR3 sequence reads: CSPASGANVLTF. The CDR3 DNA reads TGCAGCCCGGCGAGTGGGGCCAACGTCCTGACTTTC.

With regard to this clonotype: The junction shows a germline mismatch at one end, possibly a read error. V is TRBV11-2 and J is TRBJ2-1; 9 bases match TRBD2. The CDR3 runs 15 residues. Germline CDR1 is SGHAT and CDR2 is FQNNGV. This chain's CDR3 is CASSFGGGVYNGQFF. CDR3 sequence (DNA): TGTGCCAGCAGCTTTGGCGGGGGGGTCTACAATGGGCAGTTCTTC.

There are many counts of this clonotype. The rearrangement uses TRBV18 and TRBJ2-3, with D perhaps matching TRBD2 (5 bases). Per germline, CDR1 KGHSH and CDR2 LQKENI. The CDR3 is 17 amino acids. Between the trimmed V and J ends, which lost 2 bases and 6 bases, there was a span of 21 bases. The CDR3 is CASSPFLSSSREDTQYF. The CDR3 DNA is TGTGCCAGCTCACCATTTTTATCTAGCAGCCGCGAGGATACGCAGTATTTT.

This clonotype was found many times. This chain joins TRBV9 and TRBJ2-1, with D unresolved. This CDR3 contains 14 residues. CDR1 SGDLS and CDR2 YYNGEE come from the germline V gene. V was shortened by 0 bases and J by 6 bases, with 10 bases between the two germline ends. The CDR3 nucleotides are TGTGCCAGCAGCGTAGGGGTGCAGACCAATGAGCAGTTCTTC. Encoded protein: CASSVGVQTNEQFF. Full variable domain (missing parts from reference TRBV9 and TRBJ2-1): DSGVTQTPKHLITATGQRVTLRCSPRSGDLSVYWYQQSLDQGLQFLIQYYNGEERAKGNILERFSAQQFPDLHSELNLSSLELGDSALYFCASSVGVQTNEQFFGPGTRLTVL.

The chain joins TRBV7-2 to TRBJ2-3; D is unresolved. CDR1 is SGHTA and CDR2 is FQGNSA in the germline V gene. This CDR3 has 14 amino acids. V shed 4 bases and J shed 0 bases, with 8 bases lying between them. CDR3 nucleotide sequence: TGTGCCAGCAGCTCCACATTTAGCACAGATACGCAGTATTTT. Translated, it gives CASSSTFSTDTQYF.

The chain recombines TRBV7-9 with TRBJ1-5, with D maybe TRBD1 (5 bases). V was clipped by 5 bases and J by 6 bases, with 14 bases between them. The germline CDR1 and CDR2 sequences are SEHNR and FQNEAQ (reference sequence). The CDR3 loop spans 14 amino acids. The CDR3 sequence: CASSLPGVSQPQHF. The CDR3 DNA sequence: TGTGCCAGCAGCCTTCCGGGGGTTAGTCAGCCCCAGCATTTT.

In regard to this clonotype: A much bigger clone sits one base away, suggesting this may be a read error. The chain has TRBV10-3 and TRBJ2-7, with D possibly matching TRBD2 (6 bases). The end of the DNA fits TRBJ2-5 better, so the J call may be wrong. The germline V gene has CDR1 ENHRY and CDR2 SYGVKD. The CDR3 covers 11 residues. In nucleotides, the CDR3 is TGTGCCACCGGGGGTAGAGAGACCCAGTACTTC. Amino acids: CATGGRETQYF.

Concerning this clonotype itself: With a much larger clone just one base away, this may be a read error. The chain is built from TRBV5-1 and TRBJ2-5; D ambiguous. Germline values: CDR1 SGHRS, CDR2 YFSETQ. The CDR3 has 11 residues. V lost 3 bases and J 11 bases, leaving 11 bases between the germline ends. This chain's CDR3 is CASSSLQEQYF. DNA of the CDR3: TGCGCCAGCAGCTCCTTGCAAGAGCAGTACTTC.

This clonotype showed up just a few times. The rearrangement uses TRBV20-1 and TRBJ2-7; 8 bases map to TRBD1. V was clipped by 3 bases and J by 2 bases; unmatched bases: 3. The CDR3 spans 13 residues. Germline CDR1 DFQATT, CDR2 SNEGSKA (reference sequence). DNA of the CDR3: TGCAGTGCTAGGGGACAGGAGCCCTACGAGCAGTACTTC. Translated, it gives CSARGQEPYEQYF.

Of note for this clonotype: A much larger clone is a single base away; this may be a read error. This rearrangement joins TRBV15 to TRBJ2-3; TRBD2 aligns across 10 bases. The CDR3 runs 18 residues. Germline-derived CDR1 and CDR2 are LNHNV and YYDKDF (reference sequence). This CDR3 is CATCREVAAGGIVDTQYF. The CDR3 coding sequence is TGTGCCACCTGCAGAGAGGTGGCAGCGGGGGGGATTGTGGATACGCAGTATTTT.

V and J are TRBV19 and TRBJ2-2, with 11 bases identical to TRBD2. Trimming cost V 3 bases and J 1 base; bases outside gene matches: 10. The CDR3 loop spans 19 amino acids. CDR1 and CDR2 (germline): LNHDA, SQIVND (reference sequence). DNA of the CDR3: TGTGCCAGTAGTATGAAGCGACTAGCGGGGCTCTTGAACACCGGGGAGCTGTTTTTT. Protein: CASSMKRLAGLLNTGELFF.

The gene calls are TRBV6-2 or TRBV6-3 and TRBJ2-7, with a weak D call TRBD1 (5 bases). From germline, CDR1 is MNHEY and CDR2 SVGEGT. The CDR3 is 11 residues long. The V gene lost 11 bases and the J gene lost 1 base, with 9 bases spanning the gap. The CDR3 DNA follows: TGTGCCGCAGGGCCGTCCTACGAGCAGTACTTC. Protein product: CAAGPSYEQYF.

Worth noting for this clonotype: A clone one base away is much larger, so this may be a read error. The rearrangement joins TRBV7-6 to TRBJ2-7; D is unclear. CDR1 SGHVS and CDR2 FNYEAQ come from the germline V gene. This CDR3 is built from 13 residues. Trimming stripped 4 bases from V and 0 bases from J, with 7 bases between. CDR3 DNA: TGTGCCAGCAGCTACAAAGGCTCCTACGAGCAGTACTTC. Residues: CASSYKGSYEQYF.

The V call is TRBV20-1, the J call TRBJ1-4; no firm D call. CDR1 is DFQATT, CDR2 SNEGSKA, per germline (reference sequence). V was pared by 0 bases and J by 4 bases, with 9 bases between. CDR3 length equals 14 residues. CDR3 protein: CSARDHQFNEKLFF. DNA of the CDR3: TGCAGTGCTAGAGATCACCAGTTTAATGAAAAACTGTTTTTT.

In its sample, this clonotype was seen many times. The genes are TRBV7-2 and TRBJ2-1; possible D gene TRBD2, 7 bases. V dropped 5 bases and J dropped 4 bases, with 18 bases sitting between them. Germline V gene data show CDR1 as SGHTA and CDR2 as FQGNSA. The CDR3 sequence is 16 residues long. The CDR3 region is CASSLVGGGRYNEQFF. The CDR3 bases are TGTGCCAGCAGCCTCGTGGGAGGGGGAAGGTACAATGAGCAGTTCTTC.

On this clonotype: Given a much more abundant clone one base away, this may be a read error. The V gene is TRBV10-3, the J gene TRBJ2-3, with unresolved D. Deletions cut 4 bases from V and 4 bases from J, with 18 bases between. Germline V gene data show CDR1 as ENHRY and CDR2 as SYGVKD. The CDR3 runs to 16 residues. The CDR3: CAISGSWRGAADTQYF. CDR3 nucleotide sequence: TGTGCCATCAGTGGTAGTTGGCGAGGCGCGGCAGATACGCAGTATTTT.

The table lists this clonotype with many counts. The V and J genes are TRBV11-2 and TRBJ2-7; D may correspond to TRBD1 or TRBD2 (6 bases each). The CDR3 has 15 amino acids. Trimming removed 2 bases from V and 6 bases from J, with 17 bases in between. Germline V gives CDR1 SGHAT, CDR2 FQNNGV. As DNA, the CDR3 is TGTGCCAGCAGCTTAAGGGGGGCCGGGGGTCCCGAGCAGTACTTC. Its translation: CASSLRGAGGPEQYF.

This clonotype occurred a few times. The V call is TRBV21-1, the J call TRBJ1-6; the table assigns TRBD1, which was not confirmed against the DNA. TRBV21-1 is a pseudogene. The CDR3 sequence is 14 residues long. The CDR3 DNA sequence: TGTGCCAGCAGCCAGGGGAAGGGACGTTTACCCCTCCACTTT. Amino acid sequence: CASSQGKGRLPLHF.

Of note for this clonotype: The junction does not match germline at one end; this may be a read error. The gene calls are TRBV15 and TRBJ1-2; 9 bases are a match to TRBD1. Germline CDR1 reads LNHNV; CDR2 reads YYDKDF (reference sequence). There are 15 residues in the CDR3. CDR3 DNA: TGCGCCACCAGCAGAGATCGGACAGGGGACTATGGCCACACCTTC. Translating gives CATSRDRTGDYGHTF.

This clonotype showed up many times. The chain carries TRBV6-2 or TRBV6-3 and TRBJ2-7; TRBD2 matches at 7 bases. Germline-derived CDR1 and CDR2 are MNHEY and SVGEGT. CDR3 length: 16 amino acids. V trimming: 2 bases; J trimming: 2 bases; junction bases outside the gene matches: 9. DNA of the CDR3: TGTGCCAGCAGTTACCGTATTACTAGCGTTACCTACGAGCAGTACTTC. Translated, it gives CASSYRITSVTYEQYF.

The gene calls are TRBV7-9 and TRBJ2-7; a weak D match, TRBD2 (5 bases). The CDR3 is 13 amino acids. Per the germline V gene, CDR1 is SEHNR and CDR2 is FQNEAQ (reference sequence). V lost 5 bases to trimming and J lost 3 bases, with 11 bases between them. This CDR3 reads CASSKTGFYEQYF. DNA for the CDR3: TGTGCCAGCAGCAAAACGGGGTTCTACGAGCAGTACTTC.

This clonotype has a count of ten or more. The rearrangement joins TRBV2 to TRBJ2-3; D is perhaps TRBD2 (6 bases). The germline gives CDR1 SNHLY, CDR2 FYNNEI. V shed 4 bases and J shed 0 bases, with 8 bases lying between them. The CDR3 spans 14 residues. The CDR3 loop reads CASSGGDSTDTQYF. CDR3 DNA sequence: TGTGCCAGCAGTGGCGGGGACAGCACAGATACGCAGTATTTT.

The CDR3 here is CAWRPPSGHNYGYTF. CDR3 bases: TGTGCCTGGAGACCCCCCTCAGGGCATAACTATGGCTACACCTTC. The V and J genes are TRBV30 and TRBJ1-2; weak D call: TRBD1 (5 bases). The ends were cut back, 3 bases at V and 1 base at J, with 15 bases in the middle. The CDR3 covers 15 residues. Germline loops: CDR1 GTSNPN, CDR2 SVGIG (reference sequence). Full variable domain (remainder filled in from reference TRBV30 and TRBJ1-2): SQTIHQWPATLVQPVGSPLSLECTVEGTSNPNLYWYRQAAGRGLQLLFYSVGIGQISSEVPQNLSASRPQDRQFILSSKKLLLSDSGFYLCAWRPPSGHNYGYTFGSGTRLTVV.